A single sample gave rise to the 29 T cell receptor beta chains below, sequenced in a study of human T cells and chemical hapten exposure. Time point given: patch test 3, about 24 weeks after DPC sensitization. Indicated treatment: therapeutic diphenylcyclopropenone sensitization with weekly scalp DPC. MiXCR was run by TCRdb on the RACE reads, yielding one entry per CDR3 protein. The sample has 95,000 to 150,000 distinct CDR3 sequences; about 10% are singletons. This specimen consisted of whole blood, obtained in connection with sensitization to the hapten diphenylcyclopropenone (DPC). These receptors originate from a woman aged 50 to 60 with alopecia areata. Some clones in this sample may be carry-over from other donors' samples.

This clonotype was counted ten times or more. The chain couples TRBV30 to TRBJ2-7; D is unclear. The CDR3 contains 12 residues. Germline values: CDR1 GTSNPN, CDR2 SVGIG (reference sequence). V lost 5 bases and J 4 bases, leaving 12 bases between the germline ends. CDR3 in amino acids: CAWLKGGYEQYF. In DNA, the CDR3 is TGTGCCTGGTTAAAGGGTGGATACGAGCAGTACTTC.

This clonotype has more than one count but fewer than ten. The chain recombines TRBV2 with TRBJ2-3; D unclear. The CDR3 runs 13 residues. V was pared by 6 bases and J by 2 bases, with 9 bases between. The germline gives CDR1 SNHLY, CDR2 FYNNEI. The CDR3 DNA follows: TGTGCCAGCAGAACGGAAACCACAGATACGCAGTATTTT. It encodes CASRTETTDTQYF. Together with reference TRBV2 and TRBJ2-3, the CDR3 gives the full variable domain: EPEVTQTPSHQVTQMGQEVILRCVPISNHLYFYWYRQILGQKVEFLVSFYNNEISEKSEIFDDQFSVERPDGSNFTLKIRSTKLEDSAMYFCASRTETTDTQYFGPGTRLTVL.

This chain uses TRBV6-6 with TRBJ1-5, with TRBD1 matching over 8 bases. The CDR3 spans 17 residues. V shed 0 bases, J shed 1 base, and the junction held 5 bases outside the gene matches. Per germline, CDR1 MNHNY and CDR2 SVGAGI (reference sequence). CDR3 DNA sequence: TGTGCCAGCAGTTACTCCTTACAGGGGGACAGCAATCAGCCCCAGCATTTT. This translates into CASSYSLQGDSNQPQHF.

This clonotype was seen a few times. The rearrangement links TRBV7-8 to TRBJ2-3; TRBD2 is a possible D gene (6 bases). This CDR3 has 15 residues. CDR1 SGHVS and CDR2 FQNEAQ come from the germline V gene. V shed 5 bases and J shed 2 bases, with 14 bases lying between them. This CDR3 reads CASSPGGRATDTQYF. CDR3 sequence (DNA): TGTGCCAGCAGCCCAGGAGGGCGAGCCACAGATACGCAGTATTTT.

This clonotype occurred a few times. V is TRBV27 and J is TRBJ1-2; no definite D call. V lost 5 bases, J lost 5 bases, and 9 bases lay in between. In germline, CDR1 is MNHEY, CDR2 SMNVEV (reference sequence). The CDR3 sequence is 12 residues long. This CDR3 reads CASSQRGYGYTF. The CDR3 bases are TGTGCCAGCAGTCAACGGGGATATGGCTACACCTTC.

There are a few counts of this clonotype. V is TRBV5-1 and J is TRBJ2-3; 9 bases match TRBD2. The germline CDR1 and CDR2 sequences are SGHRS and YFSETQ. V was clipped by 0 bases and J by 1 base; unmatched bases: 3. The CDR3 is 16 residues long. DNA of the CDR3: TGCGCCAGCAGCTTGGCCTCTAGCGGGGGCACAGATACGCAGTATTTT. Translating it yields CASSLASSGGTDTQYF.

The V gene is TRBV18, the J gene TRBJ1-2; D remains ambiguous. Deletions cut 3 bases from V and 3 bases from J, with 5 bases between. Germline V gene data show CDR1 as KGHSH and CDR2 as LQKENI. The CDR3 runs to 12 residues. The CDR3 reads CASSPQDYGYTF. For the CDR3, the DNA is TGTGCCAGCTCACCTCAGGACTATGGCTACACCTTC. The whole variable domain, filled in from reference TRBV18 and TRBJ1-2, reads NAGVMQNPRHLVRRRGQEARLRCSPMKGHSHVYWYRQLPEEGLKFMVYLQKENIIDESGMPKERFSAEFPKEGPSILRIQQVVRGDSAAYFCASSPQDYGYTFGSGTRLTVV.

This clonotype was counted many times. The V and J genes are TRBV5-6 and TRBJ2-3; 8 bases agree with TRBD1. The junction had 4 bases not matched to a gene; V was cut back by 0 bases and J by 4 bases. CDR3 length equals 15 residues. The germline V gene has CDR1 SGHDT and CDR2 YYEEEE. Here the CDR3 reads CASSLETGGPDTQYF. Here the CDR3 DNA reads TGTGCCAGCAGCTTGGAAACAGGGGGTCCAGATACGCAGTATTTT.

The chain carries TRBV27 and TRBJ2-7, with 8 bases aligning to TRBD1. The germline V gene has CDR1 MNHEY and CDR2 SMNVEV (reference sequence). The CDR3 length is 16 residues. V dropped 3 bases and J dropped 3; count of bases not matched to a gene: 10. The CDR3 protein is CASSFSVGTGSYEQYF. CDR3 coding DNA: TGTGCCAGCAGTTTCTCCGTCGGGACAGGTAGCTACGAGCAGTACTTC.

In the case of this clonotype: Relative to the germline gene, one junction end is altered; a read error may explain this. V usage is TRBV28 and J usage is TRBJ1-5, with D perhaps matching TRBD1 (6 bases). CDR3 size: 15 residues. Germline CDR1 reads MDHEN; CDR2 reads SYDVKM. This CDR3 is CASRLPGHRVQPQNF. The CDR3 DNA sequence: TGTGCCAGCAGATTGCCGGGACATCGGGTTCAGCCCCAGAATTTT. The variable domain in full, completed from reference TRBV28 and TRBJ1-5, reads DVKVTQSSRYLVKRTGEKVFLECVQDMDHENMFWYRQDPGLGLRLIYFSYDVKMKEKGDIPEGYSVSREKKERFSLILESASTNQTSMYLCASRLPGHRVQPQNFGDGTRLSIL.

The chain recombines TRBV30 with TRBJ2-1; D uncertain. This CDR3 contains 15 residues. The germline V gene encodes CDR1 GTSNPN and CDR2 SVGIG (reference sequence). V lost 6 bases to trimming and J lost 0 bases, with 15 bases between them. The CDR3 DNA follows: TGTGCCTGCCCCAAGGGTATTAGCTCCTACAATGAGCAGTTCTTC. As protein: CACPKGISSYNEQFF.

This clonotype was picked up a small number of times. The chain uses TRBV20-1 and TRBJ1-1; D possibly corresponds to TRBD1 (5 bases). Germline assignment: CDR1 DFQATT and CDR2 SNEGSKA (reference sequence). The ends were cut back, 6 bases at V and 0 bases at J, with 17 bases in the middle. There are 15 residues in the CDR3. The CDR3 loop is CSAGEAAGMNTEAFF. The CDR3 nucleotides read TGCAGTGCCGGGGAGGCTGCAGGGATGAACACTGAAGCTTTCTTT.

V is TRBV6-5 and J is TRBJ2-2; TRBD1 is a possible D gene (5 bases). The CDR3 extends over 16 amino acids. In germline, CDR1 is MNHEY, CDR2 SVGAGI. Trimming stripped 5 bases from V and 2 bases from J, with 15 bases between. CDR3 coding DNA: TGTGCCAGCAGTGCAAAGGCAGGGCTTAACACCGGGGAGCTGTTTTTT. Translating it yields CASSAKAGLNTGELFF.

DNA for the CDR3: TGTGCCAGCAGTGATGCCCGAAACACTGAAGCTTTCTTT. Its protein is CASSDARNTEAFF. The chain links TRBV2 to TRBJ1-1; D is unresolved. Looked up from germline, CDR1 is SNHLY and CDR2 is FYNNEI. The CDR3 is 13 amino acids. Trimming removed 3 bases at V and 2 bases at J, with 7 bases between.

This clonotype occurred a few times. The chain recombines TRBV7-8 with TRBJ1-1, with D maybe TRBD1 (5 bases). This CDR3 is built from 14 residues. Germline CDR1 reads SGHVS; CDR2 reads FQNEAQ. Trimming shortened V by 4 bases and J by 5 bases, and 14 bases separated the two germline ends. CDR3 region: CASSWEGGETEAFF. For the CDR3, the DNA is TGTGCCAGCAGCTGGGAGGGAGGGGAGACTGAAGCTTTCTTT.

The V call is TRBV7-8, the J call TRBJ2-5, with 7 nucleotides matching TRBD1. V was pared by 8 bases and J by 1 base, with 4 bases of the junction left unmatched. This CDR3 is 13 amino acids long. Germline V gene lookup returns CDR1 SGHVS and CDR2 FQNEAQ. The CDR3 bases are TGTGCCAGCGCAGACAGGGCCCAAGAGACCCAGTACTTC. Translation: CASADRAQETQYF.

This clonotype was detected many times. This rearrangement joins TRBV29-1 to TRBJ2-3; 7 bases align to TRBD1. Germline lookup yields CDR1 SQVTM and CDR2 ANQGSEA. V lost 6 bases to trimming and J lost 4 bases; unmatched junction nucleotides: 10. The CDR3 is 14 amino acids. In DNA, the CDR3 is TGCAGCGTCTTGACAGGGCCCTTCGCAGATACGCAGTATTTT. Translated, it gives CSVLTGPFADTQYF.

This clonotype was seen a few times. The chain recombines TRBV5-1 with TRBJ1-4, with a possible D match to TRBD1 (5 bases). V lost 7 bases and J lost 0, with 13 bases in between. The germline CDR1 and CDR2 sequences are SGHRS and YFSETQ. This CDR3 is 15 amino acids long. CDR3 nucleotides: TGCGCCAGCGCGAGTCGGGGGACAACTAATGAAAAACTGTTTTTT. Amino acids: CASASRGTTNEKLFF.

V and J are TRBV5-5 and TRBJ1-2; 7 nucleotides align to TRBD1. Germline values: CDR1 SGHKS, CDR2 YYEKEE (reference sequence). The V segment lost 4 bases and the J segment 4 bases; nucleotides outside the gene matches: 7. The CDR3 covers 14 residues. The CDR3 DNA is TGTGCCAGCAGCGTAACAGGGGTGGGCTATGGCTACACCTTC. It translates to CASSVTGVGYGYTF. Together with reference TRBV5-5 and TRBJ1-2, the CDR3 gives the full variable domain: DAGVTQSPTHLIKTRGQQVTLRCSPISGHKSVSWYQQVLGQGPQFIFQYYEKEERGRGNFPDRFSARQFPNYSSELNVNALLLGDSALYLCASSVTGVGYGYTFGSGTRLTVV.

The chain carries TRBV20-1 and TRBJ2-5, with no clear D. In germline, CDR1 is DFQATT, CDR2 SNEGSKA (reference sequence). This CDR3 region has 13 residues. The ends were cut back, 5 bases at V and 5 bases at J, with 15 bases in the middle. CDR3 in amino acids: CSASHGVFETQYF. The DNA of the CDR3 is TGCAGTGCTTCTCATGGAGTCTTCGAGACCCAGTACTTC.

This clonotype occurred a few times. This sequence joins TRBV2 and TRBJ1-5; D unclear. This CDR3 contains 14 residues. Looked up from germline, CDR1 is SNHLY and CDR2 is FYNNEI. V gave up 4 bases and J gave up 1 base, with 8 bases separating them. In nucleotides, the CDR3 is TGTGCCAGCAGTGCCGGTCTAAGCAATCAGCCCCAGCATTTT. Amino acid sequence: CASSAGLSNQPQHF.

This clonotype was detected only a few times. This chain uses TRBV20-1 with TRBJ2-7; D is unresolved. Germline loops: CDR1 DFQATT, CDR2 SNEGSKA (reference sequence). Trimming left V 1 base short and J 7 bases short, with 17 bases between. CDR3 length: 14 amino acids. In nucleotides, the CDR3 is TGCAGTGCTAGAGCCGCCAGGCAGGTGGGAGAGCAGTACTTC. Encoded protein: CSARAARQVGEQYF.

The chain carries TRBV12-3 or TRBV12-4 and TRBJ1-1; no definite D call. Trimming pared 4 bases from V and 4 bases from J, leaving 16 bases between. This CDR3 has 15 residues. The CDR3 reads CASSYTDGRGTEAFF. DNA of the CDR3: TGTGCCAGCAGTTACACGGACGGCCGGGGCACTGAAGCTTTCTTT.

The genes are TRBV6-6 and TRBJ2-5; 10 bases align to TRBD2. This CDR3 region has 16 residues. In germline, CDR1 is MNHNY, CDR2 SVGAGI (reference sequence). V dropped 0 bases and J dropped 2; count of bases not matched to a gene: 3. For the CDR3, the DNA is TGTGCCAGCAGTTACTCCGGAGCGGGGGGGCAAGAGACCCAGTACTTC. Translation gives CASSYSGAGGQETQYF.

The table lists this clonotype with many counts. The genes are TRBV5-1 and TRBJ2-7, with D perhaps given as TRBD1 or TRBD2 (5 bases each). Trimming stripped 3 bases from V and 0 bases from J, with 10 bases between. CDR3 length: 14 amino acids. Germline loops: CDR1 SGHRS, CDR2 YFSETQ. Here the CDR3 DNA reads TGCGCCAGCAGCTGGGACCCTCTCTCCTACGAGCAGTACTTC. This gives the protein CASSWDPLSYEQYF.

V gene TRBV27 combines with J gene TRBJ1-4, with D possibly TRBD1 on 6 matching bases. Germline V gene sequence: CDR1 MNHEY, CDR2 SMNVEV (reference sequence). This CDR3 comprises 14 residues. V shed 5 bases and J shed 8 bases, with 15 bases lying between them. The CDR3 DNA is TGTGCCAGCAGTATTAACCAGGGGAGAGAAAAACTGTTTTTT. Translation gives CASSINQGREKLFF.

The CDR3 coding sequence is TGTGCCAGCAGCTTAGCGCAGGGGGCTCAGCCCCAGCATTTT. This sequence encodes CASSLAQGAQPQHF. The chain uses TRBV7-9 and TRBJ1-5; 8 nucleotides align to TRBD1. In germline, CDR1 is SEHNR, CDR2 FQNEAQ (reference sequence). The CDR3 has 14 residues. The junction had 1 base not matched to a gene; V was cut back by 0 bases and J by 6 bases.

This clonotype was counted a few times. The genes are TRBV5-6 and TRBJ2-4, with 8 bases that match TRBD2. This CDR3 comprises 14 residues. In germline, CDR1 is SGHDT, CDR2 YYEEEE. V was pared by 4 bases and J by 8 bases, with 8 bases of the junction left unmatched. DNA for the CDR3: TGTGCCAGCAGCCGTACCGGGACTAGGCACATTCAGTACTTC. Residues: CASSRTGTRHIQYF. The entire variable domain, with the rest obtained from reference TRBV5-6 and TRBJ2-4, is as follows: DAGVTQSPTHLIKTRGQQVTLRCSPKSGHDTVSWYQQALGQGPQFIFQYYEEEERQRGNFPDRFSGHQFPNYSSELNVNALLLGDSALYLCASSRTGTRHIQYFGAGTRLSVL.

The chain recombines TRBV20-1 with TRBJ2-1, with D perhaps matching TRBD1 (6 bases). The CDR3 extends over 12 amino acids. The V gene's germline CDR1 is DFQATT and CDR2 SNEGSKA (reference sequence). V was cut by 6 bases and J by 7 bases, with 13 bases left in between. The CDR3 protein is CSAVRGGNEQFF. The CDR3 DNA sequence: TGCAGTGCAGTGAGAGGGGGTAATGAGCAGTTCTTC.